The 20 T cell receptor beta chains given below trace back to one sample, sequenced in a study of blood T cell repertoires in COVID-19. Sequencing used immunoSEQ multiplex PCR; TCRdb keeps in-frame clones, though not all of them. The sample shows nearly 300,000 clones, around 85% of them seen only once. The sequenced sample was peripheral blood. Receptors originate from a human donor with COVID-19, enrolled during active disease. The donor label of this sample is uncertain.

V is TRBV6-1 and J is TRBJ1-5; tentatively, D is TRBD1 (6 bases). Germline V lookup: CDR1 MNHNS, CDR2 SASEGT. V shed 3 bases and J shed 0 bases, with 15 bases lying between them. The CDR3 is 17 amino acids. The CDR3 sequence: CASSDSRGQYSNQPQHF. The CDR3 DNA follows: TGTGCCAGCAGTGATTCCAGAGGACAGTATAGCAATCAGCCCCAGCATTTT.

The genes are TRBV30 and TRBJ1-6; D gene ambiguous. Trimming shortened V by 4 bases and J by 10 bases, and 14 bases separated the two germline ends. CDR1 and CDR2 from the germline V gene are GTSNPN and SVGIG (reference sequence). CDR3 length equals 13 residues. CDR3 in DNA: TGTGCCTGGACCGGCGAGGTGGAGTCACCCCTCCACTTT. Its protein product is CAWTGEVESPLHF.

This sequence joins TRBV5-1 and TRBJ1-2; D uncertain. V was pared by 0 bases and J by 8 bases, with 11 bases between. This CDR3 comprises 13 residues. Germline values: CDR1 SGHRS, CDR2 YFSETQ. The CDR3 loop reads CASSLAVQNGYTF. As DNA, the CDR3 is TGCGCCAGCAGCTTGGCCGTACAGAACGGCTACACCTTC.

The V gene is TRBV9, the J gene TRBJ2-5, with 11 bases that match TRBD2. Trimming at V came to 0 bases and at J to 7 bases, leaving 11 bases not matched to a gene. Germline CDR1 is SGDLS and CDR2 is YYNGEE. CDR3 size: 17 residues. The CDR3 region has the DNA TGTGCCAGCAGCGTAGGAGTAGCGGGAGGGCCTACGGGGACCCAGTACTTC. As protein: CASSVGVAGGPTGTQYF.

On this clone itself: The same CDR3 is also encoded by other DNA sequences in this sample. CDR3 sequence (DNA): TGTGCCAGCAGCTTTTATAGCAATCAGCCCCAGCATTTT. Translating gives CASSFYSNQPQHF. This chain links TRBV28 with TRBJ1-5, with no clear D. The ends were cut back, 6 bases at V and 0 bases at J, with 6 bases in the middle. Germline V gene data show CDR1 as MDHEN and CDR2 as SYDVKM. The CDR3 length is 13 residues. Full variable domain (remainder filled in from reference TRBV28 and TRBJ1-5): DVKVTQSSRYLVKRTGEKVFLECVQDMDHENMFWYRQDPGLGLRLIYFSYDVKMKEKGDIPEGYSVSREKKERFSLILESASTNQTSMYLCASSFYSNQPQHFGDGTRLSIL.

This chain connects TRBV2 to TRBJ2-5, with D tentatively TRBD2 (5 bases). The V and J ends lost 4 bases and 3 bases respectively, with 21 bases between them. The germline gives CDR1 SNHLY, CDR2 FYNNEI. This CDR3 has 17 residues. CDR3 loop: CASSVNPGSTSKETQYF. The CDR3 nucleotides read TGTGCCAGCAGTGTAAATCCTGGGAGTACGAGCAAAGAGACCCAGTACTTC.

The rearrangement uses TRBV5-1 and TRBJ2-5; 9 bases are shared with TRBD1. This CDR3 contains 14 residues. Germline assignment: CDR1 SGHRS and CDR2 YFSETQ. V was clipped by 4 bases and J by 0 bases; unmatched bases: 1. The CDR3 here is CASSGTGYQETQYF. CDR3 DNA: TGCGCCAGCAGCGGGACAGGGTACCAAGAGACCCAGTACTTC.

The V call is TRBV7-9, the J call TRBJ1-5; perhaps TRBD1 as D (6 bases). Trimming pared 4 bases from V and 6 bases from J, leaving 13 bases between. This CDR3 has 14 residues. The germline CDR1 and CDR2 sequences are SEHNR and FQNEAQ (reference sequence). The CDR3 nucleotides read TGTGCCAGCAGCTCTGGACAGTCGGCTCAGCCCCAGCATTTT. This gives the protein CASSSGQSAQPQHF. Combining the CDR3 with reference TRBV7-9 and TRBJ1-5 gives the whole variable domain DTGVSQNPRHKITKRGQNVTFRCDPISEHNRLYWYRQTLGQGPEFLTYFQNEAQLEKSRLLSDRFSAERPKGSFSTLEIQRTEQGDSAMYLCASSSGQSAQPQHFGDGTRLSIL.

J is TRBJ1-1 and V is TRBV29-1, with unresolved D. Trimming cost V 1 base and J 5 bases, with 14 bases left between them. The CDR3 consists of 14 residues. CDR1 and CDR2 (germline): SQVTM, ANQGSEA. CDR3 sequence (DNA): TGCAGCGTTGAAGTTATTGGGCTTAGGACTGAAGCTTTCTTT. Residues: CSVEVIGLRTEAFF.

The chain employs TRBV9 and TRBJ2-2; 8 nucleotides line up with TRBD1. V lost 3 bases to trimming and J lost 7 bases; unmatched junction nucleotides: 2. Per the germline V gene, CDR1 is SGDLS and CDR2 is YYNGEE. The CDR3 is 13 residues long. The CDR3 protein is CASSEGTGGELFF. DNA of the CDR3: TGTGCCAGCAGCGAGGGGACAGGCGGGGAGCTGTTTTTT. Full variable domain (rest looked up from reference TRBV9 and TRBJ2-2): DSGVTQTPKHLITATGQRVTLRCSPRSGDLSVYWYQQSLDQGLQFLIQYYNGEERAKGNILERFSAQQFPDLHSELNLSSLELGDSALYFCASSEGTGGELFFGEGSRLTVL.

CDR3 amino acids: CASSLSQGTEAFF. The DNA for the CDR3 is TGTGCCAGCAGCTTATCACAGGGCACTGAAGCTTTCTTT. V usage is TRBV7-9 and J usage is TRBJ1-1, with D possibly being TRBD1 (6 bases). The CDR3 extends over 13 amino acids. Germline CDR1 is SEHNR and CDR2 is FQNEAQ (reference sequence). Trimming cost V 2 bases and J 4 bases, with 8 bases left between them.

V and J are TRBV13 and TRBJ2-1; D is unclear. The CDR3 length is 14 residues. Trimming took off 2 bases at V and 0 bases at J, with 5 bases between the two ends. In germline, CDR1 is PRHDT, CDR2 FYEKMQ (reference sequence). CDR3 nucleotide sequence: TGTGCCAGCAGCTTACGGGTCTCCTACAATGAGCAGTTCTTC. Translation: CASSLRVSYNEQFF.

This CDR3 is CASRRLAGHNEQFF. DNA of the CDR3: TGTGCCAGCAGAAGACTAGCGGGCCACAATGAGCAGTTCTTC. V is TRBV2 and J is TRBJ2-1, with 10 bases lining up with TRBD2. Germline CDR1 reads SNHLY; CDR2 reads FYNNEI. J gave up 5 bases and V 6 bases, and 4 bases lay outside the gene matches. This CDR3 is built from 14 residues.

The chain has TRBV5-1 and TRBJ2-5, with 10 bases matching TRBD2. The CDR3 sequence is 15 residues long. CDR1 SGHRS and CDR2 YFSETQ come from the germline V gene. After removal of 3 bases from V and 5 bases from J, the junction contained 7 bases not matched to a gene. The chain's CDR3 is CASSSGTSATETQYF. Here the CDR3 DNA reads TGCGCCAGCAGCTCCGGGACTAGCGCAACGGAGACCCAGTACTTC.

This clone was seen just once. The CDR3 is CASSFGTQTGNTIYF. In nucleotides, the CDR3 is TGTGCCAGCAGTTTCGGGACACAAACTGGAAACACCATATATTTT. The chain has TRBV28 and TRBJ1-3; weak D call: TRBD1 (6 bases). Trimming removed 3 bases from V and 2 bases from J, with 11 bases in between. This CDR3 is 15 amino acids long. Per the germline V gene, CDR1 is MDHEN and CDR2 is SYDVKM. Based on the CDR3 plus reference TRBV28 and TRBJ1-3, the full variable domain is DVKVTQSSRYLVKRTGEKVFLECVQDMDHENMFWYRQDPGLGLRLIYFSYDVKMKEKGDIPEGYSVSREKKERFSLILESASTNQTSMYLCASSFGTQTGNTIYFGEGSWLTVV.

The V and J genes are TRBV2 and TRBJ2-3, with 13 bases aligning to TRBD2. The V gene end was trimmed by 4 bases and the J gene end by 9 bases; junction bases not matched to a gene: 7. The CDR3 covers 15 residues. In germline, CDR1 is SNHLY, CDR2 FYNNEI. CDR3 bases: TGTGCCAGCAGTGTACTAGCGGGAGGGCAGGAGACGCAGTATTTT. This gives the protein CASSVLAGGQETQYF.

The J gene is TRBJ1-1, the V gene TRBV20-1; 10 bases align to TRBD1. The V gene's germline CDR1 is DFQATT and CDR2 SNEGSKA (reference sequence). The CDR3 is 13 amino acids. Trimming removed 3 bases from V and 4 bases from J; junction bases left unmatched: 2. This chain's CDR3 is CSASRQGATEAFF. CDR3 sequence (DNA): TGCAGTGCTAGTAGACAGGGGGCCACTGAAGCTTTCTTT.

The rearrangement uses TRBV3-1 (or the pseudogene TRBV3-2) and TRBJ2-1; 10 bases agree with TRBD2. V was pared by 8 bases and J by 2 bases, with 6 bases of the junction left unmatched. The CDR3 extends over 15 amino acids. Germline V gene lookup returns CDR1 LGHDT and CDR2 YNNKEL (reference sequence). The CDR3 reads CASAGAGGPYNEQFF. The CDR3 DNA sequence: TGTGCCAGCGCGGGAGCGGGAGGGCCCTACAATGAGCAGTTCTTC.

The chain couples TRBV7-8 to TRBJ1-4; 7 bases line up with TRBD1. The CDR3 runs 15 residues. CDR1 and CDR2 from the germline V gene are SGHVS and FQNEAQ. Trimming removed 3 bases from V and 7 bases from J; junction bases left unmatched: 8. CDR3 sequence: CASSFLGQEAEKLFF. The CDR3 DNA reads as TGTGCCAGCAGCTTCCTCGGACAGGAGGCTGAAAAACTGTTTTTT.

The rearrangement joins TRBV19 to TRBJ2-1; TRBD2 agrees at 10 bases. This CDR3 comprises 15 residues. Germline V gene sequence: CDR1 LNHDA, CDR2 SQIVND (reference sequence). Unmatched junction bases numbered 8, after V lost 5 bases and J lost 7 bases. This CDR3 is CASSATSGKGNEQFF. The CDR3 bases are TGTGCCAGTAGTGCCACTAGCGGGAAGGGGAATGAGCAGTTCTTC.